The rows below give T cell receptor beta chains drawn from one sample of a study of blood T cell repertoires in COVID-19. Profiled with immunoSEQ multiplex PCR; TCRdb holds only in-frame clones, not every one. This sample has more than 200,000 clones, with roughly 90% found just once. Sequences were obtained from peripheral blood. These receptors were taken from a human donor in a cohort sampled during active COVID-19. Both conserved end residues are part of each CDR3. The order of the fields is D gene, V gene, J gene, CDR3 length, clone size, CDR3 DNA, CDR3 protein. A D gene is named only where the DNA matches it firmly. Expanded clones are given a class, and other clones once, few, many or no size at all.

TRBD1	TRBV7-3	TRBJ2-7	15	NA	TGTGCCAGCAGCTCCCAACAGGGGGGTTTTGGGGAGCAGTACTTC	CASSSQQGGFGEQYF
TRBD1	TRBV3-1/TRBV3-2	TRBJ1-1	15	NA	TGTGCCAGCAGGGCAGGGGGAAGCCTGAACACTGAAGCTTTCTTT	CASRAGGSLNTEAFF
NA	TRBV4-3	TRBJ1-2	13	NA	TGCGCCAGCAGCCAAGATCTGGGGGGTGGCTACACCTTC	CASSQDLGGGYTF
NA	TRBV2	TRBJ2-7	13	NA	TGTGCCAGCAGTGAGGGAGGGGGGAACGAGCAGTACTTC	CASSEGGGNEQYF
NA	TRBV6-6	TRBJ2-7	13	NA	TGTGCCAGCAGTTTGGAGACAGTCTACGAGCAGTACTTC	CASSLETVYEQYF
NA	TRBV6-5	TRBJ1-3	14	NA	TGTGCCAGCACATCAAGCACCTCTGGAAACACCATATATTTT	CASTSSTSGNTIYF
NA	TRBV10-3	TRBJ2-5	14	NA	TGTGCCATCAGTGAGTCTGACTACCAAGAGACCCAGTACTTC	CAISESDYQETQYF
TRBD1	TRBV6-6	TRBJ1-1	16	NA	TGTGCCAGCAGCCAGCTCGGACAGGGGGCGATGACTGAAGCTTTCTTT	CASSQLGQGAMTEAFF
NA	TRBV6-1	TRBJ1-6	12	NA	TGTGCCAGCAGTGAAGCGAGACTCGTCCTCCACTTT	CASSEARLVLHF
NA	TRBV20-1	TRBJ2-7	11	NA	TGCAGTGCTCAACAGGGCTACGAGCAGTACTTC	CSAQQGYEQYF
TRBD2	TRBV28	TRBJ2-7	15	NA	TGTGCCAGCAGTGGGACTAGCGGGATTCCTTACGAGCAGTACTTC	CASSGTSGIPYEQYF
TRBD1	TRBV28	TRBJ1-2	14	few	TGTGCCAGACCTGACAGGGGATCATTCTATGGCTACACCTTC	CARPDRGSFYGYTF
TRBD2	TRBV7-6	TRBJ2-7	15	NA	TGTGCCAGCAGCCCCAGACTAGCGGGGACATACGAGCAGTACTTC	CASSPRLAGTYEQYF
NA	TRBV5-1	TRBJ2-3	12	NA	TGCGCCAGCAGCCCGGTTTCCAATACGCAGTATTTT	CASSPVSNTQYF
TRBD1	TRBV7-9	TRBJ1-1	15	NA	TGTGCCAGCAGCTTCGGGACAGGGTTGAACACTGAAGCTTTCTTT	CASSFGTGLNTEAFF
NA	TRBV7-8	TRBJ1-2	16	NA	TGTGCCAGCAGGGCGGGGGCAGGGGCCATAACCTATGGCTACACCTTC	CASRAGAGAITYGYTF